This is a list of T cell receptor beta chains from one sample in a study of identical twins. TCRdb processed the 5' RACE reads anew with MiXCR; each CDR3 protein has one entry. The sample has a few hundred thousand distinct CDR3 sequences, roughly 12% seen once. This sample was shared with a second study, whose subject was yellow fever vaccine responses in identical twins.

What was sequenced was CD8+ T cells sorted from blood. The receptors shown here come from a woman aged 18-29 years in good health. Both conserved end residues are part of each CDR3. The D gene is left open where the match is weak. The size field is filled for only some rows; it gives once, few, many or a size class.

size: NA; J: TRBJ2-2; D: NA; V: TRBV7-8; CDR3: CASSLFKLMNTGELFF; DNA: TGTGCCAGCAGCTTGTTCAAACTAATGAACACCGGGGAGCTGTTTTTT
size: few; J: TRBJ1-1; D: NA; V: TRBV9; CDR3: CASSVWLTGGTEAFF; DNA: TGTGCCAGCAGCGTATGGCTTACGGGGGGCACTGAAGCTTTCTTT
size: NA; J: TRBJ2-7; D: NA; V: TRBV9; CDR3: CASNQGQGAYEQYF; DNA: TGTGCCAGCAATCAGGGGCAGGGAGCCTACGAGCAGTACTTC
size: few; J: TRBJ1-1; D: NA; V: TRBV4-1; CDR3: CASSQVGGVPMDTEAFF; DNA: TGCGCCAGCAGCCAAGTTGGGGGGGTCCCCATGGACACTGAAGCTTTCTTT
size: many; J: TRBJ2-4; D: NA; V: TRBV7-9; CDR3: CASSLAQGLAKNIQYF; DNA: TGTGCCAGCAGCTTAGCCCAGGGGCTGGCCAAAAACATTCAGTACTTC
size: few; J: TRBJ2-1; D: TRBD2; V: TRBV5-1; CDR3: CASSLVTLGLAGQDSYNEQFF; DNA: TGCGCCAGCAGCTTGGTCACTTTGGGACTAGCGGGACAAGACTCCTACAATGAGCAGTTCTTC
size: many; J: TRBJ2-1; D: NA; V: TRBV28; CDR3: CASSSLVGRTTNEQFF; DNA: TGTGCCAGCAGCTCGCTGGTAGGGAGGACGACGAATGAGCAGTTCTTC
size: few; J: TRBJ2-7; D: TRBD1; V: TRBV28; CDR3: CASSRGTGIYEQYF; DNA: TGTGCCAGCAGTCGCGGGACAGGAATCTACGAGCAGTACTTC
size: few; J: TRBJ2-2; D: TRBD2; V: TRBV2; CDR3: CASVAGTGELFF; DNA: TGTGCCAGCGTAGCGGGCACCGGGGAGCTGTTTTTT
size: few; J: TRBJ2-2; D: NA; V: TRBV12-3/TRBV12-4; CDR3: CASRETGNTGELFF; DNA: TGTGCCAGCAGGGAGACAGGGAACACCGGGGAGCTGTTTTTT
size: few; J: TRBJ2-1; D: TRBD1; V: TRBV6-5; CDR3: CASSYGQGLEQFF; DNA: TGTGCCAGCAGTTACGGACAGGGACTTGAGCAGTTCTTC
size: many; J: TRBJ1-1; D: NA; V: TRBV5-1; CDR3: CASSPPGSPEAFF; DNA: TGCGCCAGCAGCCCCCCAGGCAGCCCTGAAGCTTTCTTT
size: NA; J: TRBJ2-1; D: TRBD2; V: TRBV27; CDR3: CASSLSGPTGLAGGGEQFF; DNA: TGTGCCAGCAGTTTATCAGGCCCAACGGGACTAGCGGGAGGAGGTGAGCAGTTCTTC
size: few; J: TRBJ2-5; D: NA; V: TRBV6-1; CDR3: CASGPGWETQYF; DNA: TGTGCATCTGGCCCTGGGTGGGAGACCCAGTACTTC
size: NA; J: TRBJ1-1; D: NA; V: TRBV5-4; CDR3: CASSSGNEAFF; DNA: TGTGCCAGCAGCTCAGGCAATGAAGCTTTCTTT
size: few; J: TRBJ2-7; D: TRBD1; V: TRBV12-3/TRBV12-4; CDR3: CASSLTGTGLLGQYF; DNA: TGTGCCAGCAGTTTAACCGGGACAGGGCTTCTGGGGCAGTACTTC
size: few; J: TRBJ2-7; D: NA; V: TRBV27; CDR3: CASSLTGDEQYF; DNA: TGTGCCAGCAGTTTAACTGGAGACGAGCAGTACTTC
size: NA; J: TRBJ2-3; D: NA; V: TRBV20-1; CDR3: CCARDFLARPAHSTDTQYF; DNA: TGCTGTGCTAGAGACTTCCTCGCCAGGCCGGCCCATAGCACAGATACGCAGTATTTT
size: NA; J: TRBJ1-6; D: NA; V: TRBV20-1; CDR3: CSAPHLGGYSPLHF; DNA: TGCAGTGCTCCCCATCTGGGGGGCTACTCACCCCTCCACTTT
size: NA; J: TRBJ2-7; D: TRBD1; V: TRBV4-1; CDR3: CASSARDRGSYEQYF; DNA: TGCGCCAGCAGCGCCCGGGACAGGGGCTCCTACGAGCAGTACTTC
size: once; J: TRBJ2-7; D: TRBD2; V: TRBV9; CDR3: CASSSGTSGMPHEQYF; DNA: TGTGCCAGCAGCTCCGGGACTAGCGGGATGCCCCACGAGCAGTACTTC
size: NA; J: TRBJ2-7; D: NA; V: TRBV6-1; CDR3: CASTGDYEQYF; DNA: TGTGCCAGCACGGGGGACTACGAGCAGTACTTC
size: many; J: TRBJ2-7; D: NA; V: TRBV11-2; CDR3: CASSLATLVDEQYF; DNA: TGTGCCAGCAGTCTCGCAACCCTAGTCGACGAGCAGTACTTC
size: NA; J: TRBJ2-7; D: TRBD1; V: TRBV2; CDR3: CASRGTTSTGTGNYEQYF; DNA: TGTGCCAGCAGAGGAACGACATCAACCGGGACAGGGAACTACGAGCAGTACTTC
size: few; J: TRBJ2-3; D: TRBD2; V: TRBV2; CDR3: CASERGLADHSTDTQYF; DNA: TGTGCCAGCGAGCGCGGACTAGCGGACCATAGCACAGATACGCAGTATTTT
size: few; J: TRBJ2-4; D: NA; V: TRBV2; CDR3: CASRDSPAKNIQYF; DNA: TGTGCCAGCAGGGACAGTCCAGCCAAAAACATTCAGTACTTC